This T cell receptor (beta chain) is from a study of long-term antiretroviral therapy in people with HIV. Study-wide points: Older ART regimens may have been in use when blood was drawn between about 2004 and 2018. Whichever time point was examined, clones expanded before ART dominated the repertoire. It was observed that HIV repertoires exhibited narrower CDR3 length ranges than controls.

This clone has just a few counts. Its antigen is undetermined. The libraries were made with immunoSEQ v3.0 at survey level. Clones were read by immunoSEQ multiplex PCR, and TCRdb kept only the in-frame ones, dropping some. Of 15,000 to 20,000 clones listed, around four fifths are singletons. This CDR3 spans 20 amino acids. V and J are TRBV21-1 and TRBJ1-2. TRBV21-1 is a pseudogene segment. Here the sequenced sample was unsorted PBMCs, taken roughly 2.1 years before starting antiretroviral therapy. This clonotype was sampled from a man aged 25-45 years with HIV. The CDR3 region has the DNA TGTGCCAGCAGCAAAGCGCTTTACGTTACCGTCGCCCCTTGTCATTATGGCTACACCTTC. This gives the protein CASSKALYVTVAPCHYGYTF.